The subject of this entry is one T cell receptor (beta chain). Per germline, CDR1 KGHDR and CDR2 SFDVKD. V lost 9 bases to trimming and J lost 8 bases, with 15 bases between them. This CDR3 has 13 amino acids. This entry is derived from a study of CD8 T cells in Susac syndrome. Reverse transcription of about 0.5 to 1 ug RNA was carried out with random hexamers. MiXCR was run by TCRdb on the immunoSEQ multiplex PCR reads, yielding one entry per CDR3 protein. The sample records under 200,000 distinct CDR3 sequences, over 85% being singletons. The receptor comes from a human donor in good health. This chain links TRBV24-1 with TRBJ2-2; perhaps D is TRBD1 or TRBD2 (5 bases each). The sequencing input was CD4+ T cells from PBMCs. CDR3 sequence reads: CATEGPLSGELFF. The CDR3 bases are TGTGCCACCGAGGGGCCCCTCAGTGGGGAGCTGTTTTTT.